The 14 T cell receptor beta chains given below trace back to one sample, sequenced in a study of shared clonotypes between healthy human individuals. Some clones are missing from TCRdb's copy, which holds only in-frame ones; the method was immunoSEQ multiplex PCR. The profile shows 550,000 to 600,000 clones, around 76% of them singletons. Sequenced: PBMCs. The receptors derive from a woman between 40 and 55 years old in good health. Some clones in this sample may be carry-over from other donors' samples.

The rearrangement joins TRBV13 to TRBJ1-1; D perhaps matches TRBD1 (5 bases). V shed 3 bases and J shed 5 bases, with 10 bases lying between them. Germline values: CDR1 PRHDT, CDR2 FYEKMQ (reference sequence). There are 13 residues in the CDR3. CDR3 bases: TGTGCCAGCAGCTTGGGGGTAGGGACTGAAGCTTTCTTT. Translating gives CASSLGVGTEAFF.

The chain couples TRBV7-2 to TRBJ2-7; D is perhaps TRBD2 (6 bases). The germline V gene has CDR1 SGHTA and CDR2 FQGNSA. The ends were cut back, 3 bases at V and 2 bases at J, with 11 bases in the middle. The CDR3 is 14 residues long. CDR3 DNA: TGTGCCAGCAGCTTTTCCCGGGAGACCTACGAGCAGTACTTC. Residues: CASSFSRETYEQYF. Filled out from reference TRBV7-2 and TRBJ2-7, the complete variable domain reads GAGVSQSPSNKVTEKGKDVELRCDPISGHTALYWYRQSLGQGLEFLIYFQGNSAPDKSGLPSDRFSAERTGGSVSTLTIQRTQQEDSAVYLCASSFSRETYEQYFGPGTRLTVT.

A few counts support this clone. This sample also contains other DNA sequences that code for the same CDR3. The rearrangement joins TRBV7-9 to TRBJ1-1, with no clear D. The CDR3 runs 13 residues. Germline CDR1 SEHNR, CDR2 FQNEAQ (reference sequence). Trimming shortened V by 5 bases and J by 0 bases, and 7 bases separated the two germline ends. The CDR3 is CASSPHMNTEAFF. The CDR3 nucleotides are TGTGCCAGCAGCCCACACATGAACACTGAAGCTTTCTTT.

This clone was observed at least ten times. This chain connects TRBV7-2 to TRBJ2-7; maybe TRBD2 (5 bases). Germline V gives CDR1 SGHTA, CDR2 FQGNSA. The CDR3 is 12 amino acids. With 4 bases removed from V and 4 bases from J, the gap between germline ends came to 8 bases. The CDR3: CASSSSGYEQYF. In nucleotides, the CDR3 is TGTGCCAGCAGCTCGAGCGGTTACGAGCAGTACTTC. The full variable domain, completed using reference TRBV7-2 and TRBJ2-7, is GAGVSQSPSNKVTEKGKDVELRCDPISGHTALYWYRQSLGQGLEFLIYFQGNSAPDKSGLPSDRFSAERTGGSVSTLTIQRTQQEDSAVYLCASSSSGYEQYFGPGTRLTVT.

This chain links TRBV19 with TRBJ2-7; the D gene is possibly TRBD2 (6 bases). Trimming removed 8 bases at V and 4 bases at J, with 18 bases between. Germline V gene sequence: CDR1 LNHDA, CDR2 SQIVND (reference sequence). This CDR3 is built from 14 residues. CDR3 sequence: CASSLSGGAYEQYF. CDR3 DNA sequence: TGTGCCAGTTCTCTAAGTGGAGGGGCTTACGAGCAGTACTTC. The full variable domain, completed using reference TRBV19 and TRBJ2-7, is DGGITQSPKYLFRKEGQNVTLSCEQNLNHDAMYWYRQDPGQGLRLIYYSQIVNDFQKGDIAEGYSVSREKKESFPLTVTSAQKNPTAFYLCASSLSGGAYEQYFGPGTRLTVT.

The chain couples TRBV19 to TRBJ2-6, with TRBD2 as a possible D gene (5 bases). Trimming took 3 bases from V and 0 from J, leaving 18 bases between them. This CDR3 has 19 residues. Germline CDR1 is LNHDA and CDR2 is SQIVND (reference sequence). The DNA for the CDR3 is TGTGCCAGTAGTATTGGCCCGCTCGCGGGCCACTCTGGGGCCAACGTCCTGACTTTC. Translation: CASSIGPLAGHSGANVLTF.

The gene calls are TRBV5-1 and TRBJ2-5; the D is unclear. Germline V gene sequence: CDR1 SGHRS, CDR2 YFSETQ. Trimming took off 1 base at V and 5 bases at J, with 12 bases between the two ends. The CDR3 runs 14 residues. The CDR3: CASSLSQGRETQYF. In DNA form, the CDR3 reads TGCGCCAGCAGCTTGTCTCAAGGTCGGGAGACCCAGTACTTC.

This clone was recorded only once. The chain employs TRBV15 and TRBJ2-3; no clear D. V was pared by 1 base and J by 4 bases, with 12 bases between. Germline CDR1 and CDR2: LNHNV and YYDKDF (reference sequence). This CDR3 has 15 amino acids. The CDR3 sequence is CATSRARVGADTQYF. The CDR3 nucleotides read TGTGCCACCAGCAGAGCCCGAGTAGGAGCAGATACGCAGTATTTT.

CDR3 bases: TGTGCCAGCAGCGAAAGGGCAGGCCATGAGCAGTTCTTC. The encoded protein is CASSERAGHEQFF. J is TRBJ2-1 and V is TRBV6-1; D is undetermined. Trimming took 6 bases from V and 8 from J, leaving 14 bases between them. The CDR3 spans 13 residues. Germline V gene data show CDR1 as MNHNS and CDR2 as SASEGT.

This clone occurred once. The gene calls are TRBV9 and TRBJ2-5; D perhaps matches TRBD2 (6 bases). This CDR3 has 14 amino acids. V was trimmed by 4 bases and J by 2 bases, leaving 12 bases between them. Per germline, CDR1 SGDLS and CDR2 YYNGEE. In DNA, the CDR3 is TGTGCCAGCAGCTCTCGGACTAATCAAGAGACCCAGTACTTC. Residues: CASSSRTNQETQYF.

The rearrangement links TRBV14 to TRBJ2-7, with D perhaps TRBD1 (6 bases). Germline assignment: CDR1 SGHDN and CDR2 FVKESK. The ends were cut back, 1 base at V and 0 bases at J, with 13 bases in the middle. The CDR3 totals 16 residues. The CDR3 DNA reads TGTGCCAGCAGCCAAGCCTCAGGGGCTAGCTCCTACGAGCAGTACTTC. Amino acid sequence: CASSQASGASSYEQYF.

The rearrangement joins TRBV5-1 to TRBJ2-5; 8 bases map to TRBD1. The germline V gene encodes CDR1 SGHRS and CDR2 YFSETQ. V trimming: 0 bases; J trimming: 4 bases; junction bases outside the gene matches: 8. The CDR3 totals 16 residues. The CDR3 protein is CASSLGVAGGLETQYF. As DNA, the CDR3 is TGCGCCAGCAGCTTGGGGGTCGCAGGGGGCTTAGAGACCCAGTACTTC.

The J gene is TRBJ2-4, the V gene TRBV2; D is possibly TRBD1 (6 bases). Germline values: CDR1 SNHLY, CDR2 FYNNEI. Trimming stripped 7 bases from V and 0 bases from J, with 10 bases between. The CDR3 extends over 14 amino acids. This CDR3 reads CASMTGLAKNIQYF. The CDR3 DNA is TGTGCCAGCATGACAGGTTTAGCCAAAAACATTCAGTACTTC.

The J gene is TRBJ2-5, the V gene TRBV27; D perhaps matches TRBD1 (6 bases). The J call may be incorrect, as the DNA end agrees better with TRBJ2-7. The CDR3 has 15 residues. The germline gives CDR1 MNHEY, CDR2 SMNVEV (reference sequence). CDR3 residues: CASSPFTGRPYEQYF. In nucleotides, the CDR3 is TGTGCCAGCAGTCCATTCACAGGGAGACCCTACGAGCAGTACTTC.